The next 27 T cell receptor beta chains were all read from a single sample in a study of vaccination effects on CD4 cells after COVID-19. Assay used: immunoSEQ multiplex PCR; TCRdb lists only in-frame clones, some missing. Of around 46,000 clones detected, around 74% appear once; the ten largest clones hold about 15%. Viral peptide pool expansion of antigen-specific CD4+ T cells preceded sequencing in the ViraFEST assay. CD4+ T cells were isolated after less than 13 days of culture. As their vaccination, participants received two doses of either BNT162b2 or mRNA-1273. The antigens of these receptors remain unknown. The sequenced sample was CD4+ T cells from PBMCs cultured with HCoV-OC43 spike peptides, obtained after COVID-19 vaccination. The subset is: HCoV-OC43 spike overlapping peptide pool stimulation. These receptors all come from a human donor who received a COVID-19 vaccine.

The chain employs TRBV7-9 and TRBJ2-7; D may correspond to TRBD1 or TRBD2 (5 bases each). V was cut by 5 bases and J by 0 bases, with 11 bases left in between. The CDR3 spans 14 residues. In germline, CDR1 is SEHNR, CDR2 FQNEAQ (reference sequence). CDR3 sequence (DNA): TGTGCCAGCAGCCCGGGACGCAGCTCCTACGAGCAGTACTTC. It specifies CASSPGRSSYEQYF.

By its share, this clone is medium-sized (0.01 to 0.1%). The V and J genes are TRBV3-1 (or the pseudogene TRBV3-2) and TRBJ2-2; TRBD2 agrees at 7 bases. The V segment lost 3 bases and the J segment 5 bases; nucleotides outside the gene matches: 6. The CDR3 is 15 residues long. Germline values: CDR1 LGHDT, CDR2 YNNKEL (reference sequence). CDR3 coding DNA: TGTGCCAGCAGCCAGAGACTAGCAGGGACCGGGGAGCTGTTTTTT. Translating gives CASSQRLAGTGELFF.

The chain joins TRBV27 to TRBJ2-7; D tentatively reads TRBD1 or TRBD2 (5 bases each). This CDR3 is 17 amino acids long. V lost 4 bases and J lost 2, with 21 bases in between. From germline, CDR1 is MNHEY and CDR2 SMNVEV (reference sequence). DNA for the CDR3: TGTGCCAGCAGTTCCCTGATGATGGGGACGGCTACCTACGAGCAGTACTTC. The encoded protein is CASSSLMMGTATYEQYF.

The chain couples TRBV10-3 to TRBJ2-7; 9 bases align to TRBD1. The J segment lost 5 bases and the V segment lost 6 bases, leaving 5 bases of the junction unmatched. The CDR3 runs 13 residues. The germline V gene has CDR1 ENHRY and CDR2 SYGVKD. The CDR3 here is CAIRLGQGDEQYF. The CDR3, as DNA: TGTGCCATCAGATTGGGACAGGGAGACGAGCAGTACTTC.

The chain carries TRBV11-2 and TRBJ1-2; 7 nucleotides match TRBD1. This CDR3 contains 15 residues. Germline CDR1 reads SGHAT; CDR2 reads FQNNGV. V shed 0 bases and J 7 bases; nucleotides not matched to a gene: 8. The CDR3 reads CASSLDLGGFSGYTF. In DNA form, the CDR3 reads TGTGCCAGCAGCTTAGATCTAGGGGGCTTCAGTGGCTACACCTTC.

This clone was detected only a few times. The genes are TRBV12-5 and TRBJ1-5; 7 nucleotides match TRBD1. V gave up 6 bases and J gave up 0 bases; unmatched junction bases: 8. Per the germline V gene, CDR1 is LGHNT and CDR2 is FRNRAP. The CDR3 runs 16 residues. CDR3 nucleotide sequence: TGTGCTAGTGGCGGAGGGGGCCCTGATAGCAATCAGCCCCAGCATTTT. It is translated as CASGGGGPDSNQPQHF.

V gene TRBV5-4 combines with J gene TRBJ2-1; 9 positions match TRBD2. The CDR3 runs 13 residues. CDR1 SGHNT and CDR2 YYREEE come from the germline V gene (reference sequence). The ends lost 1 base at V and 12 bases at J; junction bases unmatched: 5. CDR3 protein: CASSLWREGWQFF. DNA of the CDR3: TGTGCCAGCAGCTTGTGGCGGGAGGGATGGCAGTTCTTC.

For the CDR3, the DNA is TGTGCCAGCAGCACCGGGACAGCGAACTACGAGCAGTACTTC. Translating it yields CASSTGTANYEQYF. This chain connects TRBV7-9 to TRBJ2-7; TRBD1 aligns across 7 bases. There are 14 residues in the CDR3. V was pared by 5 bases and J by 3 bases, with 7 bases of the junction left unmatched. The germline V gene has CDR1 SEHNR and CDR2 FQNEAQ (reference sequence).

As DNA, the CDR3 is TGTGCCAGTAGTATCGGTTGGGGGGGGGCCTACAATGAGCAGTTCTTC. This translates into CASSIGWGGAYNEQFF. The chain links TRBV19 to TRBJ2-1, with 7 nucleotides matching TRBD2. There are 16 residues in the CDR3. V trimming: 3 bases; J trimming: 2 bases; junction bases outside the gene matches: 7. Germline V gene sequence: CDR1 LNHDA, CDR2 SQIVND (reference sequence).

The chain recombines TRBV3-1 (or the pseudogene TRBV3-2) with TRBJ2-2, with TRBD2 matching over 7 bases. The CDR3 has 18 residues. V shed 7 bases and J 7 bases; nucleotides not matched to a gene: 21. From germline, CDR1 is LGHDT and CDR2 YNNKEL (reference sequence). This CDR3 is CASILWYEGTNLGGELFF. The CDR3 DNA sequence: TGTGCCAGCATTTTATGGTATGAAGGGACTAATCTTGGCGGGGAGCTGTTTTTT.

The J gene is TRBJ2-5, the V gene TRBV3-1 (or the pseudogene TRBV3-2); D ambiguous. The CDR3 is made up of 12 amino acids. Trimming cost V 1 base and J 5 bases, with 5 bases left between them. In germline, CDR1 is LGHDT, CDR2 YNNKEL (reference sequence). CDR3 DNA sequence: TGTGCCAGCAGCCAAGGATGGGAGACCCAGTACTTC. This encodes CASSQGWETQYF.

This chain uses TRBV3-1 (or the pseudogene TRBV3-2) with TRBJ1-4, with D uncertain. In germline, CDR1 is LGHDT, CDR2 YNNKEL (reference sequence). The CDR3 is 15 amino acids. The germline V and J ends were trimmed by 1 base and 8 bases, with 14 bases remaining between them. The DNA for the CDR3 is TGTGCCAGCAGCCAAGTAGGAGGGTTTGGAGAAAAACTGTTTTTT. Amino acid sequence: CASSQVGGFGEKLFF.

The rearrangement joins TRBV6-5 to TRBJ1-2; tentatively, D is TRBD1 (5 bases). Between the trimmed V and J ends, which lost 6 bases and 0 bases, there was a span of 14 bases. The length of the CDR3 is 15 residues. Germline assignment: CDR1 MNHEY and CDR2 SVGAGI. The CDR3 here is CASSEGTGANYGYTF. CDR3 nucleotide sequence: TGTGCCAGCAGCGAGGGGACCGGAGCTAACTATGGCTACACCTTC.

The rearrangement joins TRBV5-6 to TRBJ1-1; D is possibly TRBD1 (6 bases). This CDR3 is built from 15 residues. The V and J ends lost 0 bases and 5 bases respectively, with 14 bases between them. CDR1 and CDR2 from the germline V gene are SGHDT and YYEEEE. The CDR3 region is CASSLARGRVTEAFF. The CDR3 nucleotides are TGTGCCAGCAGCTTGGCCCGGGGGCGCGTAACTGAAGCTTTCTTT. The variable domain in full, completed from reference TRBV5-6 and TRBJ1-1, reads DAGVTQSPTHLIKTRGQQVTLRCSPKSGHDTVSWYQQALGQGPQFIFQYYEEEERQRGNFPDRFSGHQFPNYSSELNVNALLLGDSALYLCASSLARGRVTEAFFGQGTRLTVV.

This chain uses TRBV18 with TRBJ2-4; D uncertain. V lost 2 bases and J 5 bases, leaving 10 bases between the germline ends. The germline gives CDR1 KGHSH, CDR2 LQKENI. CDR3 size: 14 residues. The CDR3 loop reads CASSPNPGQNIQYF. DNA of the CDR3: TGTGCCAGCTCACCAAACCCTGGACAAAACATTCAGTACTTC.

This rearrangement joins TRBV9 to TRBJ2-2, with D possibly called TRBD1 or TRBD2 (5 bases each). Germline V gene sequence: CDR1 SGDLS, CDR2 YYNGEE. CDR3 size: 15 residues. With 7 bases removed from V and 1 base from J, the gap between germline ends came to 14 bases. The CDR3 region is CASSIGTVNTGELFF. DNA for the CDR3: TGTGCCAGCTCTATTGGGACGGTGAACACCGGGGAGCTGTTTTTT.

The chain combines TRBV24-1 with TRBJ1-2; D is unresolved. Germline CDR1 reads KGHDR; CDR2 reads SFDVKD. The CDR3 contains 13 residues. V dropped 5 bases and J dropped 1 base, with 7 bases sitting between them. The CDR3 region has the DNA TGTGCCACCAGTGGACACGATAACTATGGCTACACCTTC. This codes for CATSGHDNYGYTF.

J is TRBJ2-1 and V is TRBV6-5; 7 bases align to TRBD2. V trimming: 8 bases; J trimming: 3 bases; junction bases outside the gene matches: 7. Looked up from germline, CDR1 is MNHEY and CDR2 is SVGAGI. There are 14 residues in the CDR3. In DNA form, the CDR3 reads TGTGCCAGCCACGTGGGGGGGAACTACAATGAGCAGTTCTTC. Translation: CASHVGGNYNEQFF.

This chain joins TRBV6-5 and TRBJ2-7; D might be TRBD1 (6 bases). The V gene lost 2 bases and the J gene lost 3 bases, with 17 bases spanning the gap. CDR1 is MNHEY, CDR2 SVGAGI, per germline. The CDR3 extends over 16 amino acids. CDR3 coding DNA: TGTGCCAGCAGTTACGCGATCCAGGGGCCTTACTACGAGCAGTACTTC. It specifies CASSYAIQGPYYEQYF.

The chain joins TRBV3-1 (or the pseudogene TRBV3-2) to TRBJ1-2; unclear D gene. Germline values: CDR1 LGHDT, CDR2 YNNKEL (reference sequence). V was clipped by 0 bases and J by 6 bases, with 5 bases between them. This CDR3 is 12 amino acids long. CDR3 protein: CASSQDGHGYTF. The CDR3 nucleotides read TGTGCCAGCAGCCAAGATGGTCATGGCTACACCTTC.

The chain combines TRBV5-4 with TRBJ2-2; D uncertain. This CDR3 spans 16 amino acids. The ends were cut back, 0 bases at V and 6 bases at J, with 15 bases in the middle. Germline CDR1 and CDR2: SGHNT and YYREEE (reference sequence). For the CDR3, the DNA is TGTGCCAGCAGCTTGGATCCTGGACGAGGACCCGGGGAGCTGTTTTTT. Residues: CASSLDPGRGPGELFF.

The chain carries TRBV11-3 and TRBJ2-3, with D possibly being TRBD1 (6 bases). CDR1 SGHNT and CDR2 YENEEA come from the germline V gene. This CDR3 has 12 amino acids. Trimming cost V 5 bases and J 5 bases, with 8 bases left between them. In DNA, the CDR3 is TGTGCCAGCAGCCAGGGGCGAGATACGCAGTATTTT. It specifies CASSQGRDTQYF.

This clone has a handful of counts. J is TRBJ1-5 and V is TRBV6-5; D is perhaps TRBD1 (5 bases). The germline V and J ends were trimmed by 6 bases and 11 bases, with 20 bases remaining between them. The CDR3 is 14 amino acids. CDR1 is MNHEY and CDR2 is SVGAGI in the germline V gene. The CDR3 nucleotides are TGTGCCAGCAGGACGTCGTCGGGGGGGTTGGCCCAGCATTTT. This translates into CASRTSSGGLAQHF.

This chain uses TRBV25-1 with TRBJ2-7; D unclear. Germline loops: CDR1 MGHDK, CDR2 SYGVNS. The V and J ends lost 0 bases and 2 bases respectively, with 5 bases between them. The CDR3 consists of 13 residues. The CDR3 nucleotides are TGTGCCAGCAGTGAATATCTCCCCTACGAGCAGTACTTC. Translating it yields CASSEYLPYEQYF.

The rearrangement uses TRBV2 and TRBJ1-1; the D gene is possibly TRBD1 (6 bases). V was pared by 7 bases and J by 7 bases, with 16 bases between. The CDR3 totals 13 residues. Germline lookup yields CDR1 SNHLY and CDR2 FYNNEI. The CDR3 sequence is CASTPLGGGEAFF. The CDR3 nucleotides are TGTGCCAGCACCCCCCTTGGGGGCGGTGAAGCTTTCTTT.

This clone showed up many times. The gene calls are TRBV7-2 and TRBJ2-7; D remains unclear. Looked up from germline, CDR1 is SGHTA and CDR2 is FQGNSA. Trimming removed 3 bases from V and 1 base from J, with 16 bases in between. The CDR3 sequence is 16 residues long. CDR3 residues: CASSFRETRISYEQYF. As DNA, the CDR3 is TGTGCCAGCAGCTTTAGAGAGACAAGGATATCCTACGAGCAGTACTTC.

The gene calls are TRBV7-8 and TRBJ2-3; D is possibly TRBD1 (5 bases). Germline V gives CDR1 SGHVS, CDR2 FQNEAQ. V gave up 2 bases and J gave up 10 bases, with 16 bases separating them. This CDR3 is built from 14 residues. This CDR3 reads CASSLSLQVEAQYF. The CDR3 DNA reads as TGTGCCAGCAGCTTAAGTTTACAGGTTGAGGCGCAGTATTTT.